The sample holds many counts of the clone carrying this T cell receptor (beta chain). 5'RACE with 10-nucleotide random UMIs generated the cDNA. TCRdb passed the 5' RACE reads through MiXCR, listing each CDR3 protein once. The repertoire holds roughly 61,000 distinct CDR3 sequences, less than 25% seen once, with under 5.5% in the top ten. The source of the sample is a study of neurological immune-mediated disorders. Time point described: technical triplicate 2. Germline V gene data show CDR1 as SGHRS and CDR2 as YFSETQ. The CDR3 sequence is 14 residues long. Trimming took 5 bases from V and 3 from J, leaving 14 bases between them.

This clonotype was obtained from a man in his sixties with HTLV-1-associated myelopathy (HAM/TSP). Sequences were obtained from PBMCs. The rearrangement links TRBV5-1 to TRBJ1-2, with D unclear. The CDR3 protein is CASREGPVDYGYTF. The CDR3 bases are TGCGCCAGCAGGGAAGGCCCTGTGGACTATGGCTACACCTTC. The complete variable domain, with remaining parts taken from reference TRBV5-1 and TRBJ1-2, reads KAGVTQTPRYLIKTRGQQVTLSCSPISGHRSVSWYQQTPGQGLQFLFEYFSETQRNKGNFPGRFSGRQFSNSRSEMNVSTLELGDSALYLCASREGPVDYGYTFGSGTRLTVV.